This T cell receptor (beta chain) stems from a study of T cell changes during pregnancy in multiple sclerosis. Sequencing used immunoSEQ multiplex PCR; TCRdb keeps in-frame clones, though not all of them. The sample includes some 74,000 clones, 92% seen only once; the top ten take 3% to 4.5%. This CDR3 comprises 15 residues. Trimming removed 4 bases from V and 2 bases from J, with 11 bases in between. Germline CDR1 SGHTA, CDR2 FQGNSA. This receptor was identified in a female donor in good health, enrolled as a control in a pregnancy study. The chain is built from TRBV7-2 and TRBJ2-2; a weak D match, TRBD2 (6 bases). Specimen: peripheral blood, collected after pregnancy. The CDR3 DNA follows: TGTGCCAGCAGCTGGGGGGTACCCAACACCGGGGAGCTGTTTTTT. Protein: CASSWGVPNTGELFF.